The 19 T cell receptor beta chains in this list originate from one sample, sequenced in a study of T cells after posttransplantation cyclophosphamide. Cyclophosphamide on days +3 and +4 followed busulfan-fludarabine conditioning and a marrow graft. Clones were read by immunoSEQ multiplex PCR, and TCRdb kept only the in-frame ones, dropping some. Singletons are absent from the sample, which has some 5,500 clones. The sample consisted of PBMCs, taken after allogeneic stem cell transplant with posttransplant cyclophosphamide. Receptors were obtained from a male patient aged 60 to 75 who received an allogeneic stem cell transplant from a related donor, was CMV-positive, and had no GVHD. Among the T cells, some may be from the graft donor.

In its sample, this clone was seen many times. The V gene is TRBV5-5, the J gene TRBJ2-3; 10 bases are shared with TRBD2. This CDR3 region has 15 residues. Per germline, CDR1 SGHKS and CDR2 YYEKEE (reference sequence). V shed 7 bases, J shed 2 bases, and the junction held 7 bases outside the gene matches. Here the CDR3 DNA reads TGTGCCAGCGCCCCTAGCGGGGGATCCACAGATACGCAGTATTTT. Translating gives CASAPSGGSTDTQYF.

This clone was detected a few times. The chain links TRBV27 to TRBJ1-2; TRBD1 matches 8 bases. Germline CDR1 reads MNHEY; CDR2 reads SMNVEV (reference sequence). The CDR3 sequence is 16 residues long. With V trimmed by 2 bases and J by 6 bases, 11 bases remained unmatched. This CDR3 reads CASSLKFEDRVHGYTF. The CDR3 nucleotides read TGTGCCAGCAGTTTAAAGTTTGAGGACAGGGTACATGGCTACACCTTC.

This clone was recorded many times. The rearrangement links TRBV30 to TRBJ1-6, with D possibly matching TRBD1 (5 bases). The CDR3 loop spans 14 amino acids. The V end was cut by 0 bases, the J end by 6 bases, with 9 bases between. CDR1 is GTSNPN, CDR2 SVGIG, per germline (reference sequence). As DNA, the CDR3 is TGTGCCTGGAGTGTTGGGGGGGGTAATTCACCCCTCCACTTT. Residues: CAWSVGGGNSPLHF.

This clone occurred many times. This chain links TRBV6-6 with TRBJ1-2; tentative D call: TRBD1 (6 bases). Germline CDR1 MNHNY, CDR2 SVGAGI (reference sequence). The germline V and J ends were trimmed by 6 bases and 0 bases, with 14 bases remaining between them. CDR3 size: 15 residues. CDR3 nucleotides: TGTGCCAGCAGCTCACAGGGCCCGCCTAACTATGGCTACACCTTC. It is translated as CASSSQGPPNYGYTF.

There are a few counts of this clone. V gene TRBV6-5 combines with J gene TRBJ1-2, with TRBD1 matching over 8 bases. The CDR3 covers 15 residues. After removal of 6 bases from V and 4 bases from J, the junction contained 10 bases not matched to a gene. CDR1 MNHEY and CDR2 SVGAGI come from the germline V gene. CDR3 nucleotide sequence: TGTGCCAGCAGGAGACTAGGGACAGGCCCCTATGGCTACACCTTC. Its translation: CASRRLGTGPYGYTF.

At least ten counts were recorded for this clone. The chain uses TRBV5-5 and TRBJ1-1; D is unresolved. The CDR3 extends over 15 amino acids. CDR1 is SGHKS and CDR2 is YYEKEE in the germline V gene (reference sequence). V was shortened by 1 base and J by 4 bases, with 14 bases between the two germline ends. CDR3 DNA: TGTGCCAGCAGCTTGAACCCCGGGGAGGGCACTGAAGCTTTCTTT. It specifies CASSLNPGEGTEAFF.

This sequence joins TRBV28 and TRBJ1-2, with 9 bases aligning to TRBD1. Germline V gives CDR1 MDHEN, CDR2 SYDVKM. The CDR3 spans 14 residues. V shed 6 bases, J shed 5 bases, and the junction held 7 bases outside the gene matches. The chain's CDR3 is CASSLRGQGYGYTF. Written as DNA, the CDR3 is TGTGCCAGCAGCTTAAGGGGACAGGGTTATGGCTACACCTTC.

This clone was detected ten times or more. The rearrangement joins TRBV6-1 to TRBJ2-1; 11 positions match TRBD2. Unmatched junction bases numbered 8, after V lost 10 bases and J lost 3 bases. Germline loops: CDR1 MNHNS, CDR2 SASEGT. The CDR3 totals 15 residues. The CDR3 coding sequence is TGTGCCACCCGGAGGGGACTAGCGGACTACAATGAGCAGTTCTTC. Translating it yields CATRRGLADYNEQFF.

There are many counts of this clone. The chain links TRBV2 to TRBJ2-2; 8 bases map to TRBD2. Germline V gene data show CDR1 as SNHLY and CDR2 as FYNNEI. Germline trimming cut 5 bases from V and 5 bases from J; bases unmatched to any gene: 10. The CDR3 has 16 amino acids. Written as DNA, the CDR3 is TGTGCCAGCAGTAGAGATATAGCGGGGTCTACCGGGGAGCTGTTTTTT. It yields the protein CASSRDIAGSTGELFF. Supplemented by reference TRBV2 and TRBJ2-2, the full variable domain reads EPEVTQTPSHQVTQMGQEVILRCVPISNHLYFYWYRQILGQKVEFLVSFYNNEISEKSEIFDDQFSVERPDGSNFTLKIRSTKLEDSAMYFCASSRDIAGSTGELFFGEGSRLTVL.

This clone was observed many times. This chain connects TRBV30 to TRBJ1-5; 11 bases map to TRBD1. Unmatched junction bases numbered 8, after V lost 0 bases and J lost 7 bases. Germline CDR1 reads GTSNPN; CDR2 reads SVGIG (reference sequence). This CDR3 has 16 residues. Written as DNA, the CDR3 is TGTGCCTGGAGTGTACGGACAGGGGGCGTACGGCAGCCCCAGCATTTT. Protein sequence: CAWSVRTGGVRQPQHF.

A few counts support this clone. As DNA, the CDR3 is TGTGCCAGCAGTGTCTCTGTCTCGGGTTCACCCCTCCACTTT. This gives the protein CASSVSVSGSPLHF. J is TRBJ1-6 and V is TRBV6-4; D gene uncertain. Germline loops: CDR1 MRHNA, CDR2 SNTAGT. The CDR3 is 14 residues long. The ends were cut back, 4 bases at V and 9 bases at J, with 13 bases in the middle.

This clone was counted a few times. The chain combines TRBV19 with TRBJ2-7, with 8 nucleotides matching TRBD1. Per germline, CDR1 LNHDA and CDR2 SQIVND (reference sequence). The CDR3 spans 14 residues. The trim removed 10 bases at V and 5 bases at J, leaving 13 bases unmatched. CDR3 sequence reads: CATRGTGLTHEQYF. The CDR3 DNA sequence: TGTGCCACCAGAGGGACAGGATTAACGCACGAGCAGTACTTC.

This clone was seen ten or more times. The genes are TRBV5-6 and TRBJ1-1, with 8 bases matching TRBD1. The germline V gene has CDR1 SGHDT and CDR2 YYEEEE. V trimming: 3 bases; J trimming: 5 bases; junction bases outside the gene matches: 9. The CDR3 spans 15 residues. CDR3 nucleotide sequence: TGTGCCAGCAGCTCCCGACAGGGGATTGGTACTGAAGCTTTCTTT. Translated: CASSSRQGIGTEAFF.

This clone has at least ten counts. The rearrangement links TRBV20-1 to TRBJ1-2; D unresolved. Germline V gives CDR1 DFQATT, CDR2 SNEGSKA (reference sequence). CDR3 size: 11 residues. The ends were cut back, 3 bases at V and 6 bases at J, with 8 bases in the middle. The CDR3, as DNA: TGCAGTGCTAGCTATGGGCATGGCTACACCTTC. Its translation: CSASYGHGYTF.

This clone is classed as medium-sized. The chain has TRBV7-3 and TRBJ2-2, with D unresolved. Trimming removed 5 bases from V and 6 bases from J, with 13 bases in between. Germline lookup yields CDR1 SGHTA and CDR2 FQGTGA. The CDR3 length is 14 residues. Written as DNA, the CDR3 is TGTGCCAGCAGCCTTTACACGAGGTCCGGGGAGCTGTTTTTT. This sequence encodes CASSLYTRSGELFF.

This clone was seen at least ten times. This chain connects TRBV2 to TRBJ1-5; D gene unclear. Germline CDR1 and CDR2: SNHLY and FYNNEI. V was pared by 0 bases and J by 6 bases, with 9 bases between. CDR3 size: 14 residues. The CDR3 sequence: CASSEAQASQPQHF. The DNA for the CDR3 is TGTGCCAGCAGTGAAGCGCAGGCGAGTCAGCCCCAGCATTTT. Combining the CDR3 with reference TRBV2 and TRBJ1-5 gives the whole variable domain EPEVTQTPSHQVTQMGQEVILRCVPISNHLYFYWYRQILGQKVEFLVSFYNNEISEKSEIFDDQFSVERPDGSNFTLKIRSTKLEDSAMYFCASSEAQASQPQHFGDGTRLSIL.

The J gene is TRBJ1-5, the V gene TRBV27; D ambiguous. Germline CDR1 and CDR2: MNHEY and SMNVEV (reference sequence). The CDR3 runs 14 residues. Trimming took 1 base from V and 4 from J, leaving 8 bases between them. The CDR3 region has the DNA TGTGCCAGCAGTTTATTAGGCGGTAATCAGCCCCAGCATTTT. This encodes CASSLLGGNQPQHF.

This clone was recorded at least ten times. The V and J genes are TRBV7-8 and TRBJ2-2, with D possibly matching TRBD1 (6 bases). Per the germline V gene, CDR1 is SGHVS and CDR2 is FQNEAQ. The ends were cut back, 1 base at V and 7 bases at J, with 13 bases in the middle. The CDR3 length is 15 residues. CDR3 sequence: CASSLGTAWDGELFF. The DNA for the CDR3 is TGTGCCAGCAGCTTAGGGACAGCTTGGGACGGGGAGCTGTTTTTT.

This clone appeared a few times. The genes are TRBV9 and TRBJ1-1, with a possible D match to TRBD1 (6 bases). Trimming shortened V by 3 bases and J by 6 bases, and 18 bases separated the two germline ends. This CDR3 has 15 residues. The germline gives CDR1 SGDLS, CDR2 YYNGEE. This chain's CDR3 is CASSANLGGGAEAFF. The CDR3 DNA sequence: TGTGCCAGCAGCGCCAACCTGGGGGGGGGCGCTGAAGCTTTCTTT. Complete variable domain (other parts from reference TRBV9 and TRBJ1-1): DSGVTQTPKHLITATGQRVTLRCSPRSGDLSVYWYQQSLDQGLQFLIQYYNGEERAKGNILERFSAQQFPDLHSELNLSSLELGDSALYFCASSANLGGGAEAFFGQGTRLTVV.